What follows are 7 T cell receptor beta chains derived from one specimen sequenced in a study of identical twins (dated by TCRdb to the mid-2010s). Libraries were made using 5' RACE. The sequencing machine was an Illumina HiSeq 2000. TCRdb reprocessed the public reads (quality trimming at Q25 with fastp, clone calling with MiXCR) and kept in-frame beta chains. Here each entry gathers all rows of one CDR3 protein and keeps the most common genes and DNA. In all, the sample holds 500,000 or so distinct CDR3 sequences, and around 15% of those were seen once. Clones ranked in the top ten supply approximately 0.98% of the sample. The same specimen was also included in a second study, on yellow fever vaccine responses in identical twins.

Sequencing was done on a sample of CD4+ T cells sorted from blood. These receptors were obtained from a woman between 18 and 29 years old in good health.

In this sample, this clonotype turned up a few times. V is TRBV20-1 and J is TRBJ2-7; TRBD1 matches at 12 bases. The ends lost 0 bases at V and 7 bases at J; junction bases unmatched: 7. The length of the CDR3 is 15 residues. CDR1 and CDR2 from the germline V gene are DFQATT and SNEGSKA (reference sequence). This chain's CDR3 is CSARETGQGANEQYF. The CDR3 DNA sequence: TGCAGTGCTAGAGAAACGGGACAGGGGGCTAATGAGCAGTACTTC.

Written as DNA, the CDR3 is TGTGCCAGCAGCGACAAGCGGGGGAACAATGAGCAGTTCTTC. This sequence encodes CASSDKRGNNEQFF. The gene calls are TRBV2 and TRBJ2-1; the match to TRBD2 covers 8 bases. Unmatched junction bases numbered 6, after V lost 6 bases and J lost 5 bases. The CDR3 is 14 amino acids. CDR1 and CDR2 from the germline V gene are SNHLY and FYNNEI.

The V and J genes are TRBV12-3 or TRBV12-4 and TRBJ2-7; 8 bases match TRBD1. J gave up 6 bases and V 5 bases, and 6 bases lay outside the gene matches. The CDR3 has 13 residues. The CDR3 bases are TGTGCCAGCAGTCGACAGGGGTTGAGCGAGCAGTACTTC. Translated, it gives CASSRQGLSEQYF.

The gene calls are TRBV9 and TRBJ2-7; TRBD2 is a possible D gene (6 bases). Between the trimmed V and J ends, which lost 0 bases and 6 bases, there was a span of 10 bases. This CDR3 region has 13 residues. In germline, CDR1 is SGDLS, CDR2 YYNGEE. CDR3 sequence: CASSVGSGGEQYF. The CDR3 DNA is TGTGCCAGCAGCGTAGGTTCCGGGGGCGAGCAGTACTTC.

This clonotype appeared a few times. The chain combines TRBV6-2 or TRBV6-3 with TRBJ2-1, with 11 bases aligning to TRBD2. CDR1 and CDR2 from the germline V gene are MNHEY and SVGEGT. The V and J ends lost 6 bases and 9 bases, in that order; junction bases with no gene match: 10. CDR3 length: 15 residues. CDR3 sequence reads: CASSSTTSGSTEQFF. CDR3 sequence (DNA): TGTGCCAGCAGCTCCACCACTAGCGGGAGCACTGAGCAGTTCTTC.

This clonotype was recorded many times. V gene TRBV29-1 combines with J gene TRBJ2-7; either TRBD1 or TRBD2 may fit D (5 bases each). Trimming removed 3 bases at V and 5 bases at J, with 11 bases between. The germline V gene has CDR1 SQVTM and CDR2 ANQGSEA. The CDR3 is made up of 12 amino acids. The CDR3 nucleotides read TGCAGCGTTGATGGGGGTACCGACGAGCAGTACTTC. This codes for CSVDGGTDEQYF.

This clonotype was seen more than once but under ten times. The chain employs TRBV20-1 and TRBJ2-5, with 9 bases identical to TRBD2. V shed 3 bases, J shed 1 base, and the junction held 6 bases outside the gene matches. The CDR3 covers 15 residues. Germline V CDR1 and CDR2: DFQATT, SNEGSKA (reference sequence). CDR3 in amino acids: CSASAVAGAQETQYF. CDR3 in DNA: TGCAGTGCTAGTGCTGTAGCGGGAGCCCAAGAGACCCAGTACTTC.